This T cell receptor (beta chain) was captured in a study of control samples from healthy donors and cancer patients. Repertoires were generated with immunoSEQ multiplex PCR, while TCRdb's copy carries only in-frame clones and drops some. This sample yields about 190,000 clones, of which about nine tenths are seen a single time; 1.5% to 2% belongs to the top ten. V lost 1 base to trimming and J lost 5 bases, with 3 bases between them. Germline V CDR1 and CDR2: SGHVS, FQNEAQ. The CDR3 is 12 amino acids. This receptor was taken from a young man in good health. The chain recombines TRBV7-8 with TRBJ2-1; no firm D call. The sequenced sample consisted of blood. The CDR3 region is CASSLGHNEQFF. The DNA for the CDR3 is TGTGCCAGCAGCTTAGGACACAATGAGCAGTTCTTC.